This T cell receptor (beta chain) came from a study of blood T cell repertoires in COVID-19. Study in general: Sites in the United States, Italy and Spain provided acute and convalescent COVID-19 samples.

This CDR3 spans 16 amino acids. Trimming left V 0 bases short and J 8 bases short, with 20 bases between. Germline assignment: CDR1 GTSNPN and CDR2 SVGIG (reference sequence). Repertoires were generated with immunoSEQ multiplex PCR, while TCRdb's copy carries only in-frame clones and drops some. The data hold approximately 90,000 clones, with around three quarters observed a single time. The sample taken for sequencing was peripheral blood. V is TRBV30 and J is TRBJ2-1; possibly TRBD2 for D (6 bases). This clonotype was obtained from an elderly woman with acute or convalescent COVID-19. Written as DNA, the CDR3 is TGTGCCTGGAGTGTACTTTTTGCGGGAAGGGGCGATGAGCAGTTCTTC. Translation gives CAWSVLFAGRGDEQFF.